Listed below are T cell receptor beta chains from one sample, sequenced in a study of cytomegalovirus exposure and HLA in healthy donors. Assay: immunoSEQ multiplex PCR; the TCRdb copy retains only in-frame clones and omits some. The data hold 150,000 to 200,000 clones, with 85% observed a single time. The source material was PBMCs. These receptors all come from a woman aged 45-65 years in good health and CMV-seronegative. Each CDR3 is given with its conserved first and last residue. Each record gives: CDR3 protein, CDR3 DNA, clone size, CDR3 length, D gene, V gene, J gene. The D gene is left open where the match is weak. Expanded clones are given a class, and other clones once, few, many or no size at all.

CDR3: CASSQRQSNRPSEKLFF
DNA: TGCGCCAGCAGTCAGAGACAGTCTAACCGCCCGAGTGAAAAACTGTTTTTT
size: NA
length: 17
D: NA
V: TRBV5-1
J: TRBJ1-4

CDR3: CASSEAGQDRDYGYTF
DNA: TGTGCCAGCAGTGAAGCAGGACAAGATAGAGACTATGGCTACACCTTC
size: NA
length: 16
D: NA
V: TRBV6-1
J: TRBJ1-2

CDR3: CACQDRVKPRTQHF
DNA: TGTGCCTGTCAAGACAGGGTAAAACCAAGGACCCAGCATTTT
size: NA
length: 14
D: TRBD1
V: TRBV30
J: TRBJ1-5

CDR3: CASSFISGYTGELFF
DNA: TGTGCCAGCAGTTTTATATCGGGTTACACCGGGGAGCTGTTTTTT
size: NA
length: 15
D: NA
V: TRBV7-9
J: TRBJ2-2

CDR3: CASSEQGRQETQYF
DNA: TGTGCCAGCAGTGAGCAGGGGCGCCAAGAGACCCAGTACTTC
size: NA
length: 14
D: NA
V: TRBV2
J: TRBJ2-5

CDR3: CASSFTGLAGETQYF
DNA: TGTGCCAGCAGTTTTACGGGACTAGCAGGGGAGACCCAGTACTTC
size: NA
length: 15
D: TRBD2
V: TRBV28
J: TRBJ2-5

CDR3: CASSLSFGQGEQYF
DNA: TGTGCCAGCAGTTTATCGTTCGGGCAGGGCGAGCAGTACTTC
size: NA
length: 14
D: NA
V: TRBV27
J: TRBJ2-7

CDR3: CASSRTGVGQPQHF
DNA: TGTGCCAGCAGTCGGACAGGGGTTGGTCAGCCCCAGCATTTT
size: NA
length: 14
D: TRBD1
V: TRBV27
J: TRBJ1-5

CDR3: CASSLPYLPPSGSFSYEQYF
DNA: TGTGCCAGCAGTTTACCGTACCTACCCCCTAGCGGGAGTTTCTCCTACGAGCAGTACTTC
size: NA
length: 20
D: TRBD2
V: TRBV28
J: TRBJ2-7

CDR3: CASSGGRRNTEAFF
DNA: TGTGCCAGCTCCGGAGGAAGAAGGAACACTGAAGCTTTCTTT
size: NA
length: 14
D: NA
V: TRBV18
J: TRBJ1-1

CDR3: CSVESGGLTDTQYF
DNA: TGCAGCGTTGAATCGGGGGGCTTAACAGATACGCAGTATTTT
size: once
length: 14
D: NA
V: TRBV29-1
J: TRBJ2-3

CDR3: CASRLATTGELFF
DNA: TGTGCCAGCCGACTAGCCACCACCGGGGAGCTGTTTTTT
size: NA
length: 13
D: TRBD2
V: TRBV6-6
J: TRBJ2-2

CDR3: CASSVPGQGTEAFF
DNA: TGTGCCAGCAGCGTTCCGGGACAGGGCACTGAAGCTTTCTTT
size: few
length: 14
D: TRBD1
V: TRBV7-9
J: TRBJ1-1

CDR3: CASSPAGGPQTDTQYF
DNA: TGTGCCAGCTCACCAGCGGGAGGGCCGCAGACAGATACGCAGTATTTT
size: NA
length: 16
D: TRBD2
V: TRBV18
J: TRBJ2-3

CDR3: CASSQGLHLSEQFF
DNA: TGTGCCAGCAGTCAGGGACTACATCTTAGTGAGCAGTTCTTC
size: NA
length: 14
D: TRBD2
V: TRBV28
J: TRBJ2-1

CDR3: CASSPDPESRLVHPREQYF
DNA: TGTGCCAGCAGTCCGGATCCCGAAAGTAGATTAGTCCACCCGCGGGAGCAGTACTTC
size: NA
length: 19
D: NA
V: TRBV21-1
J: TRBJ2-7

CDR3: CASSARLVAYEQYF
DNA: TGTGCCAGCAGTGCAAGACTGGTCGCCTACGAGCAGTACTTC
size: NA
length: 14
D: NA
V: TRBV2
J: TRBJ2-7

CDR3: CASSTGGEQYF
DNA: TGTGCCAGCAGTACCGGGGGGGAGCAGTACTTC
size: NA
length: 11
D: TRBD2
V: TRBV7-9
J: TRBJ2-7

CDR3: CASSLTGGSEQYF
DNA: TGTGCCAGCAGCTTAACAGGGGGAAGCGAGCAGTACTTC
size: NA
length: 13
D: TRBD1
V: TRBV5-4
J: TRBJ2-7

CDR3: CASSHYPTGLYEQYF
DNA: TGTGCCAGCTCGCACTATCCGACAGGGCTCTACGAGCAGTACTTC
size: NA
length: 15
D: TRBD1
V: TRBV18
J: TRBJ2-7

CDR3: CASSLMGLAADTQYF
DNA: TGTGCCAGCAGCTTAATGGGACTAGCAGCGGATACGCAGTATTTT
size: NA
length: 15
D: TRBD2
V: TRBV7-2
J: TRBJ2-3

CDR3: CASSLLAGSYNEQFF
DNA: TGTGCCAGCAGTTTACTAGCGGGATCGTACAATGAGCAGTTCTTC
size: NA
length: 15
D: TRBD2
V: TRBV27
J: TRBJ2-1

CDR3: CASSIEGEAGKSEQYF
DNA: TGTGCCAGTAGTATAGAGGGGGAGGCAGGCAAAAGCGAGCAGTACTTC
size: NA
length: 16
D: NA
V: TRBV19
J: TRBJ2-7

CDR3: CASSKQQRQETQYF
DNA: TGCGCCAGCAGCAAGCAACAGCGGCAAGAGACCCAGTACTTC
size: NA
length: 14
D: NA
V: TRBV5-1
J: TRBJ2-5

CDR3: CASSLTGGYEQYF
DNA: TGTGCCAGCAGTTTAACAGGGGGGTACGAGCAGTACTTC
size: NA
length: 13
D: TRBD1
V: TRBV28
J: TRBJ2-7

CDR3: CASSATGGFLNTEAFF
DNA: TGTGCCAGCAGCGCGACAGGGGGCTTTTTGAACACTGAAGCTTTCTTT
size: NA
length: 16
D: TRBD1
V: TRBV9
J: TRBJ1-1

CDR3: CSARDEEQFF
DNA: TGCAGTGCTAGAGATGAGGAGCAGTTCTTC
size: NA
length: 10
D: NA
V: TRBV20-1
J: TRBJ2-1

CDR3: CASSAYSGNTIYF
DNA: TGCGCCAGCAGTGCTTACTCTGGAAACACCATATATTTT
size: NA
length: 13
D: NA
V: TRBV10-2
J: TRBJ1-3

CDR3: CATSRPGLAGGGELFF
DNA: TGTGCCACCAGCAGACCGGGACTAGCGGGAGGAGGGGAGCTGTTTTTT
size: NA
length: 16
D: TRBD2
V: TRBV15
J: TRBJ2-2

CDR3: CASSEGRERPNNSPLHF
DNA: TGTGCCAGCAGTGAGGGGCGGGAAAGGCCAAATAATTCACCCCTCCACTTT
size: NA
length: 17
D: NA
V: TRBV25-1
J: TRBJ1-6

CDR3: CSSSLVGGELFF
DNA: TGTTCCAGCAGCTTAGTGGGAGGGGAACTGTTTTTT
size: few
length: 12
D: NA
V: TRBV7-9
J: TRBJ1-4

CDR3: CASSLVGTASNQPQHF
DNA: TGTGCCAGCAGCTTGGTCGGGACAGCTAGCAATCAGCCCCAGCATTTT
size: NA
length: 16
D: TRBD1
V: TRBV5-5
J: TRBJ1-5

CDR3: CASSPQVDYGYTF
DNA: TGCGCCAGCAGCCCCCAGGTGGACTATGGCTACACCTTC
size: NA
length: 13
D: NA
V: TRBV5-1
J: TRBJ1-2

CDR3: CASSVSGTNTYEQYF
DNA: TGTGCCAGCAGCGTATCCGGGACTAACACCTACGAGCAGTACTTC
size: NA
length: 15
D: TRBD2
V: TRBV7-3
J: TRBJ2-7

CDR3: CASSLVSASTATDTQYF
DNA: TGTGCCAGCAGCTTAGTCTCGGCCTCGACAGCCACAGATACGCAGTATTTT
size: NA
length: 17
D: NA
V: TRBV7-9
J: TRBJ2-3

CDR3: CASSPSENYGYTF
DNA: TGCGCCAGCAGCCCCTCGGAGAACTATGGCTACACCTTC
size: NA
length: 13
D: NA
V: TRBV5-1
J: TRBJ1-2

CDR3: CASRFGTSGRHTGELFF
DNA: TGTGCCAGTAGGTTCGGGACTAGCGGGAGGCACACCGGGGAGCTGTTTTTT
size: NA
length: 17
D: TRBD2
V: TRBV19
J: TRBJ2-2

CDR3: CASSSLAGGLSNGELFF
DNA: TGTGCCAGCAGCTCTCTAGCGGGAGGCCTCTCGAACGGGGAGCTGTTTTTT
size: NA
length: 17
D: TRBD2
V: TRBV7-2
J: TRBJ2-2

CDR3: CASSLDRAYQETQYF
DNA: TGTGCCAGCAGTCTCGACAGGGCATACCAAGAGACCCAGTACTTC
size: NA
length: 15
D: TRBD1
V: TRBV28
J: TRBJ2-5

CDR3: CASSSFPGHSSYNEQFF
DNA: TGTGCCAGCAGCAGTTTTCCGGGACATAGCTCCTACAATGAGCAGTTCTTC
size: NA
length: 17
D: NA
V: TRBV11-2
J: TRBJ2-1

CDR3: CASSKETGAYDEQYF
DNA: TGTGCCAGCAGCAAGGAGACAGGCGCCTATGACGAGCAGTACTTC
size: once
length: 15
D: NA
V: TRBV6-1
J: TRBJ2-7

CDR3: CASSMTSGFYNEQFF
DNA: TGTGCCAGCAGTATGACTAGCGGGTTCTACAATGAGCAGTTCTTC
size: few
length: 15
D: TRBD2
V: TRBV7-2
J: TRBJ2-1

CDR3: CASSDKVF
DNA: TGTGCCAGCAGTGACAAGGTTTTC
size: few
length: 8
D: NA
V: TRBV28
J: TRBJ1-2

CDR3: CSSSLANRETQYF
DNA: TGTTCCAGCAGCTTAGCCAACAGAGAGACCCAGTACTTC
size: NA
length: 13
D: NA
V: TRBV7-9
J: TRBJ2-5

CDR3: CASSARDRGQYEQYF
DNA: TGTGCCAGCAGTGCCCGGGACAGGGGGCAGTACGAGCAGTACTTC
size: once
length: 15
D: TRBD1
V: TRBV6-1
J: TRBJ2-7

CDR3: CAIPGGDTQYF
DNA: TGTGCCATCCCTGGAGGAGATACGCAGTATTTT
size: NA
length: 11
D: NA
V: TRBV7-2
J: TRBJ2-3